Each of the 2 T cell receptor beta chains below was sequenced from the same sample in a study of shared clonotypes between healthy human individuals. Using immunoSEQ multiplex PCR, the repertoire was profiled, and TCRdb retains in-frame clones only, with some absent. The sample carries millions of clones, 90% to 95% recorded once. Sequencing was done on a sample of naive CD4+ T cells sorted from blood. Subset in this sample: CD45RA+ positively selected. All receptors derive from a man aged 18 to 35 in good health.

The chain carries TRBV19 and TRBJ1-2; D ambiguous. This CDR3 is 15 amino acids long. Germline CDR1 reads LNHDA; CDR2 reads SQIVND (reference sequence). Trimming cost V 1 base and J 1 base, with 10 bases left between them. The CDR3 nucleotides are TGTGCCAGTAGTATAGGAACTACAGTTAACTATGGCTACACCTTC. Translated: CASSIGTTVNYGYTF.

This chain uses TRBV5-4 with TRBJ2-4; D remains unclear. The V and J ends lost 4 bases and 1 base respectively, with 15 bases between them. The CDR3 is 16 amino acids. Per germline, CDR1 SGHNT and CDR2 YYREEE (reference sequence). The chain's CDR3 is CASSPDRARAKNIQYF. The CDR3 nucleotides are TGTGCCAGCAGCCCTGACCGGGCTAGGGCCAAAAACATTCAGTACTTC.